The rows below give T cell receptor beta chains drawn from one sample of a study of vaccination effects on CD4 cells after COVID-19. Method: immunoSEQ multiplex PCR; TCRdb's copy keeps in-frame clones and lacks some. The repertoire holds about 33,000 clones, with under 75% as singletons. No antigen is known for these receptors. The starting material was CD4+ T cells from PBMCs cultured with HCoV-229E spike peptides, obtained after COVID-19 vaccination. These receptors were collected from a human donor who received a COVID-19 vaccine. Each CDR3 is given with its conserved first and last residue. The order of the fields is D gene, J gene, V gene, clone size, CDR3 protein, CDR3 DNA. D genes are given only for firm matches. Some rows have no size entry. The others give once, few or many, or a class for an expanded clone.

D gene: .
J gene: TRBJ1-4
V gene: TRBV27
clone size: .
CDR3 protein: CASSFRRDEKLFF
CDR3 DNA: TGTGCCAGCAGTTTTCGTCGAGATGAAAAACTGTTTTTT

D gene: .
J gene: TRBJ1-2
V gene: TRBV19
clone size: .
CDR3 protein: CASSMGGNYGYTF
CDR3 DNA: TGTGCCAGTAGTATGGGAGGGAACTATGGCTACACCTTC

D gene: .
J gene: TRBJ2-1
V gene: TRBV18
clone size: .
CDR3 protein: CASSPRTENEQFF
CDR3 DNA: TGTGCCAGCTCACCACGGACGGAGAATGAGCAGTTCTTC

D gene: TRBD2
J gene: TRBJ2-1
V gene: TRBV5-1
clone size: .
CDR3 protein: CASMLLAGYEQFF
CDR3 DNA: TGCGCCAGCATGTTACTAGCGGGTTATGAGCAGTTCTTC

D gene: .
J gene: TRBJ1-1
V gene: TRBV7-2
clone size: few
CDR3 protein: CASSLQTGFSLRNTEAFF
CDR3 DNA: TGTGCCAGCAGCTTGCAAACAGGTTTCTCCCTTCGGAACACTGAAGCTTTCTTT

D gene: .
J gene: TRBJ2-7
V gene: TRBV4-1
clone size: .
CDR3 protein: CASSQDGGELYEQYF
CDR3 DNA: TGCGCCAGCAGCCAAGATGGGGGAGAATTATACGAGCAGTACTTC

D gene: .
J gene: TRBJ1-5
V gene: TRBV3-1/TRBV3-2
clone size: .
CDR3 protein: CASSQASSGPQHF
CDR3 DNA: TGTGCCAGCAGCCAAGCGAGCTCAGGGCCCCAGCATTTT

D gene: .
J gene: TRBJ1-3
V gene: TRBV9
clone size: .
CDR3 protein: CASSVGGSSGNTIYF
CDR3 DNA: TGTGCCAGCAGCGTGGGAGGTAGCTCTGGAAACACCATATATTTT

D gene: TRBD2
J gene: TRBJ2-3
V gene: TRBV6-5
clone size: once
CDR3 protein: CASSYRGDVADTQYF
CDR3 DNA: TGTGCCAGCAGTTACCGGGGGGACGTCGCAGATACGCAGTATTTT

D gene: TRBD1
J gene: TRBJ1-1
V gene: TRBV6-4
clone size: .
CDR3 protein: CASSTGQGNTEAFF
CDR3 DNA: TGTGCCAGCAGTACCGGACAGGGGAACACTGAAGCTTTCTTT

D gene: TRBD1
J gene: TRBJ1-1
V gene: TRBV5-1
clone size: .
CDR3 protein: CASSAGQGTNTEAFF
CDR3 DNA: TGCGCCAGCAGCGCGGGACAGGGAACGAACACTGAAGCTTTCTTT

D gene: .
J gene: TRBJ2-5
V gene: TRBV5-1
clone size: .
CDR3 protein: CASSFGDRAETQYF
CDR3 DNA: TGCGCCAGCAGCTTCGGTGATCGGGCGGAGACCCAGTACTTC

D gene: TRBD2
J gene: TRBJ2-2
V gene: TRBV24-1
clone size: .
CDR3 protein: CATSESSGLNTGELFF
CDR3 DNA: TGTGCCACCAGTGAGTCTAGCGGTTTGAACACCGGGGAGCTGTTTTTT

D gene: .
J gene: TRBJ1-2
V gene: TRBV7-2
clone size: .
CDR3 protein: CASSSGGLLGGLNYGYTF
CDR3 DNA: TGTGCCAGCAGCTCAGGTGGCCTATTGGGGGGTTTGAACTATGGCTACACCTTC

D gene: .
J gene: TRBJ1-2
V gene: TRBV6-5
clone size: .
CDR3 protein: CASSYRPETGFYGYTF
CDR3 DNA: TGTGCCAGCAGTTACCGTCCCGAAACAGGGTTCTATGGCTACACCTTC

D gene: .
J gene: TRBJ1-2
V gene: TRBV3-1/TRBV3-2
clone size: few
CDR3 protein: CASSQGNYGYTF
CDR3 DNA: TGTGCCAGCAGCCAAGGCAACTATGGCTACACCTTC

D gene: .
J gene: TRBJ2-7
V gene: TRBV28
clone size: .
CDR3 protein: CASSLWDEQYF
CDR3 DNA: TGTGCCAGCAGTTTATGGGACGAGCAGTACTTC

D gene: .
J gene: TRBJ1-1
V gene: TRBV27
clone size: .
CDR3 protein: CASSSDRLSPIAFF
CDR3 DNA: TGTGCCAGCAGCTCCGACCGACTCTCACCGATAGCTTTCTTT

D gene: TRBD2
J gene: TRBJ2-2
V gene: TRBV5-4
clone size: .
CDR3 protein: CASSRSGLAGGPLSSGELFF
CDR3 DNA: TGTGCCAGCAGCCGGTCGGGACTAGCGGGGGGGCCTTTGTCTTCCGGGGAGCTGTTTTTT

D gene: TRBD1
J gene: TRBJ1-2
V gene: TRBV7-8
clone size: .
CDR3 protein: CASSPGTGSFGYTF
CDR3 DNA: TGTGCCAGCAGCCCCGGGACAGGGTCCTTCGGCTACACCTTC

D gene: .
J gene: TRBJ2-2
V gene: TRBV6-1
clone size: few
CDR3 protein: CASSDRGRNTGELFF
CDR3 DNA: TGTGCCAGCAGTGATCGAGGAAGGAACACCGGGGAGCTGTTTTTT

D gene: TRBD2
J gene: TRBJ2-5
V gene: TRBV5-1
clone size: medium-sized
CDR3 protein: CASSTSGGVQETQYF
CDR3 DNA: TGCGCCAGCAGCACTAGCGGGGGGGTCCAAGAGACCCAGTACTTC